This is a list of T cell receptor beta chains from one sample in a study of early T cells in non-severe SARS-CoV-2 infection. One entry per CDR3 protein results from TCRdb running MiXCR on the 5' RACE reads. The sample records tens of thousands of distinct CDR3 sequences, roughly 5.4% being singletons. Source material: whole blood. The source is an adult who was a healthcare worker with PCR-confirmed SARS-CoV-2 infection or an uninfected control (not recorded which). Each CDR3 is given with its conserved first and last residue. Fields, in order: J gene, V gene, D gene, clone size, CDR3 DNA, CDR3 protein. D genes are given only for firm matches. Rows give clone size only sometimes, using once, few, many, or a class for an expanded clone.

TRBJ2-3,TRBV4-1,TRBD2,few,TGCGCCAGCAGCCAAGTTTCCCGGACTAGCGGGGTTAGCACAGATACGCAGTATTTT,CASSQVSRTSGVSTDTQYF
TRBJ2-5,TRBV11-2,-,few,TGTGCCAGCAGCAAGAAGACCCAGTACTTC,CASSKKTQYF
TRBJ1-1,TRBV12-3/TRBV12-4,-,many,TGTGCCAGCAGTTTACTCAGTAAACTGAACACTGAAGCTTTCTTT,CASSLLSKLNTEAFF
TRBJ2-5,TRBV11-2,TRBD2,many,TGTGCCAGCAGCCAAGCGGGAGCGGGGGAGACCCAGTACTTC,CASSQAGAGETQYF
TRBJ1-1,TRBV20-1,-,many,TGCAGTGCTAGAGGAGGGGTAAAGACTGAAGCTTTCTTT,CSARGGVKTEAFF
TRBJ1-1,TRBV18,-,few,TGTGCCAGCTCACCAGTAGGGGGGAGGACTGAAGCTTTCTTT,CASSPVGGRTEAFF
TRBJ2-2,TRBV2,TRBD2,-,TGTGCCAGCAGGCCCTACGCGGGAGACACCGGGGAGCTGTTTTTT,CASRPYAGDTGELFF
TRBJ2-5,TRBV11-2,-,-,TGTGCCAGCAGCCGCAGTGGGTCGGGGACCCAGTACTTC,CASSRSGSGTQYF
TRBJ1-6,TRBV28,-,many,TGTGCCAGCAGTTCGCAGGGTTCACCCCTCCACTTT,CASSSQGSPLHF
TRBJ1-2,TRBV21-1,-,many,TGTGCCAGCAGCAAAGATCGGACAGGGGGCGACTATGGCTACACCTTC,CASSKDRTGGDYGYTF
TRBJ1-1,TRBV6-5,TRBD1,few,TGTGCCAGCAGCAGAACCGGACAGGGGAACACTGAAGCTTTCTTT,CASSRTGQGNTEAFF
TRBJ1-2,TRBV7-9,-,many,TGTGCCAGCAGCCAGTCGGTGGGAGGCTACACCTTC,CASSQSVGGYTF
TRBJ2-6,TRBV7-6,TRBD2,large,TGTGCCAGCAGCGCGGGGGTCACGGGAATCGGCTCTGGGGCCAACGTCCTGACTTTC,CASSAGVTGIGSGANVLTF
TRBJ2-2,TRBV18,TRBD1,-,TGTGCCAGCTCACCACCGGACAGGGTGAACACCGGGGAGCTGTTTTTT,CASSPPDRVNTGELFF
TRBJ2-7,TRBV11-2,-,many,TGTGCCAGCAGCTTAGGATCGGCCAGGATATCCTACGAGCAGTACTTC,CASSLGSARISYEQYF
TRBJ2-7,TRBV7-6,TRBD2,many,TGTGCCAGCAGCAAGATGACTAGCGGGGGGGAGCAGTACTTC,CASSKMTSGGEQYF
TRBJ2-2,TRBV12-3/TRBV12-4,-,few,TGTGCCAGCAGTCCCGGACCGAACACCGGGGAGCTGTTTTTT,CASSPGPNTGELFF
TRBJ1-1,TRBV18,-,many,TGTGCCAGCTCACCACCAGAGAACACTGAAGCTTTCTTT,CASSPPENTEAFF
TRBJ2-2,TRBV18,-,-,TGTGCCAGCTCACCCCGGGCTGGGGCGAGGAACACCGGGGAGCTGTTTTTT,CASSPRAGARNTGELFF
TRBJ1-6,TRBV14,-,few,TGTGCCAGCAGGGATGGGGGCCTGAATTCACCCCTCCACTTT,CASRDGGLNSPLHF
TRBJ1-6,TRBV9,TRBD1,few,TGTGCCAGCAGCGCTGGACAGGGAGCTTCCCTCCACTTT,CASSAGQGASLHF
TRBJ2-1,TRBV5-1,-,many,TGCGCCAGCAGCCCCGGGGACTCGCCTCTACCCTCCTACAATGAGCAGTTCTTC,CASSPGDSPLPSYNEQFF
TRBJ2-2,TRBV20-1,TRBD2,many,TGCAGTGCCACGGGACTAGCGGGAGTTGACACCGGGGAGCTGTTTTTT,CSATGLAGVDTGELFF
TRBJ2-7,TRBV30,-,many,TGTGCCTGGAGTTCGGAATATCCCTACGAGCAGTACTTC,CAWSSEYPYEQYF